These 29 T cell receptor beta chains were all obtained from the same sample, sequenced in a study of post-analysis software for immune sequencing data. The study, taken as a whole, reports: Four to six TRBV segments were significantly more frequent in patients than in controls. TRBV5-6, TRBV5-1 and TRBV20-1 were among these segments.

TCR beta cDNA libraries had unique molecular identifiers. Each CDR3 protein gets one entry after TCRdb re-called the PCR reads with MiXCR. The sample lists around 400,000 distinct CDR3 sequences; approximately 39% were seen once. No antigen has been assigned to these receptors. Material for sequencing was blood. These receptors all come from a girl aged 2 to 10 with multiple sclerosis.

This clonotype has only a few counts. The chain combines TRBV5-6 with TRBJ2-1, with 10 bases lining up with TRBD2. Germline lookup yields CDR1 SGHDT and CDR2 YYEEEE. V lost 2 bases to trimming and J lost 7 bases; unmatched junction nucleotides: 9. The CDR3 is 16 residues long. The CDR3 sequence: CASSFYSSGSWNEQFF. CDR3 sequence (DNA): TGTGCCAGCAGCTTTTATTCTAGCGGGAGCTGGAATGAGCAGTTCTTC. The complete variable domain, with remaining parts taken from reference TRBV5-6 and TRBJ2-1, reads DAGVTQSPTHLIKTRGQQVTLRCSPKSGHDTVSWYQQALGQGPQFIFQYYEEEERQRGNFPDRFSGHQFPNYSSELNVNALLLGDSALYLCASSFYSSGSWNEQFFGPGTRLTVL.

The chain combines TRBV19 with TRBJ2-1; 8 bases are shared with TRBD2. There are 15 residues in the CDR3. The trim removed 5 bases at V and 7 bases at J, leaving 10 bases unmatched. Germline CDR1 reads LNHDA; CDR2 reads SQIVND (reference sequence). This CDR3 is CASSYLAGGSNEQFF. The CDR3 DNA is TGTGCCAGTAGTTACCTAGCGGGTGGGTCTAATGAGCAGTTCTTC.

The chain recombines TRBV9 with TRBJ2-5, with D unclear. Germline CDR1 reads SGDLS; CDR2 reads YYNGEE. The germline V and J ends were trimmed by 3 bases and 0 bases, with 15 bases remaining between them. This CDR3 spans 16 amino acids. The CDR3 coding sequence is TGTGCCAGCAGCGCCGGACGGAAGACGTACCAAGAGACCCAGTACTTC. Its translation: CASSAGRKTYQETQYF. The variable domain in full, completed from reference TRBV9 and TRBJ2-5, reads DSGVTQTPKHLITATGQRVTLRCSPRSGDLSVYWYQQSLDQGLQFLIQYYNGEERAKGNILERFSAQQFPDLHSELNLSSLELGDSALYFCASSAGRKTYQETQYFGPGTRLLVL.

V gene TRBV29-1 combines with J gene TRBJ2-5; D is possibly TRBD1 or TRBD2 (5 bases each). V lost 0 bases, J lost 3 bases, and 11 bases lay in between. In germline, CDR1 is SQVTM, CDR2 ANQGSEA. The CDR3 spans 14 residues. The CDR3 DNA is TGCAGCGTTGAAGATCTCTGGGGGAAAGAGACCCAGTACTTC. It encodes CSVEDLWGKETQYF.

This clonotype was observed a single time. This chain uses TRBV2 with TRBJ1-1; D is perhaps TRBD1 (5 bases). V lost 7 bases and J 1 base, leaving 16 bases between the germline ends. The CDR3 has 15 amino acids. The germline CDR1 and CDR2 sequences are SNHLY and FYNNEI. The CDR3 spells CASTVGQGWNTEAFF. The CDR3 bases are TGTGCCAGCACGGTGGGTCAGGGCTGGAACACTGAAGCTTTCTTT.

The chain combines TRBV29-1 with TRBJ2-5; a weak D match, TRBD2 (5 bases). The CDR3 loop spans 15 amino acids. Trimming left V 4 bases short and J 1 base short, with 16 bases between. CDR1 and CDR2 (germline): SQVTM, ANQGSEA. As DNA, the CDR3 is TGCAGCGTTGCCGGCTCTAGCTACCGCCAAGAGACCCAGTACTTC. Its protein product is CSVAGSSYRQETQYF.

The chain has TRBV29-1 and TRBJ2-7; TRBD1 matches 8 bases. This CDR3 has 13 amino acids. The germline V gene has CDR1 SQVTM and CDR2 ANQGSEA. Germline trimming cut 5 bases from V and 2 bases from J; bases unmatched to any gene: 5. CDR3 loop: CSVSRTGTYEQYF. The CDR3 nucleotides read TGCAGCGTTTCTCGGACAGGGACCTACGAGCAGTACTTC.

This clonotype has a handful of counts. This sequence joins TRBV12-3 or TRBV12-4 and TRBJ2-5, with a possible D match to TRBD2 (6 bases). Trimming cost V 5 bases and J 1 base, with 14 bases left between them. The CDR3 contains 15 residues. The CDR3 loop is CASSLLLTSQETQYF. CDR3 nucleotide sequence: TGTGCCAGCAGTCTCTTACTGACTAGCCAAGAGACCCAGTACTTC.

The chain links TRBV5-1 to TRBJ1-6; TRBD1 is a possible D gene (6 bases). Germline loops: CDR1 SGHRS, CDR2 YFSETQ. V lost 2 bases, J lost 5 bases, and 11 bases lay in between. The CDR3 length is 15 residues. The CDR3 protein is CASSLRTGNNSPLHF. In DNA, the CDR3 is TGCGCCAGCAGCTTACGCACAGGGAATAATTCACCCCTCCACTTT. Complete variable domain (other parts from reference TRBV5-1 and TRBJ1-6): KAGVTQTPRYLIKTRGQQVTLSCSPISGHRSVSWYQQTPGQGLQFLFEYFSETQRNKGNFPGRFSGRQFSNSRSEMNVSTLELGDSALYLCASSLRTGNNSPLHFGNGTRLTVT.

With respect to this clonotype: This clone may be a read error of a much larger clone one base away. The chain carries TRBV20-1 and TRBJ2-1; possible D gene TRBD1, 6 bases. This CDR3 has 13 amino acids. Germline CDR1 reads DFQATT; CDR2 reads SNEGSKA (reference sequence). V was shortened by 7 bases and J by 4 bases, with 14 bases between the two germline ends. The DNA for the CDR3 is TGCAGTGTCGGGACAAGGGGGTACAATGAGCAGTTCTTC. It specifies CSVGTRGYNEQFF.

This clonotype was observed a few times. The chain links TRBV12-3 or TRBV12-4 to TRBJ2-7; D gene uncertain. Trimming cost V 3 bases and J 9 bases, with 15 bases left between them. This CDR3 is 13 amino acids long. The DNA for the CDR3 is TGTGCCAGCAGTTTTCAGGTTTCGATTGTGCAGTACTTC. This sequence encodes CASSFQVSIVQYF.

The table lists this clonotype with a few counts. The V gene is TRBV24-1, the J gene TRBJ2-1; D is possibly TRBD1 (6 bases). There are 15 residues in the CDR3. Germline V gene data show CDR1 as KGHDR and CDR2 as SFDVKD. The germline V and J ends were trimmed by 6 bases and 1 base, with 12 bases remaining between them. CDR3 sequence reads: CATSNTGTSYNEQFF. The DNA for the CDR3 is TGTGCCACCAGTAACACGGGGACATCCTACAATGAGCAGTTCTTC.

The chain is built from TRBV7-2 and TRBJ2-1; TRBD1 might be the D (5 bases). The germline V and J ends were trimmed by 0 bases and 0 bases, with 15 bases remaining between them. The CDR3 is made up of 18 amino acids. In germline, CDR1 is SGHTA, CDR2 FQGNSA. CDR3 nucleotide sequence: TGTGCCAGCAGCTTAGCGAGAGCAGGGCCGGGCTCCTACAATGAGCAGTTCTTC. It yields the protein CASSLARAGPGSYNEQFF.

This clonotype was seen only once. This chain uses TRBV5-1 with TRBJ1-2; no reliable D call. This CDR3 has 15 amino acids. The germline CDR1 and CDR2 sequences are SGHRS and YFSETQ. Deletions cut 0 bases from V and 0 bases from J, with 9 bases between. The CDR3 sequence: CASSLGPAANYGYTF. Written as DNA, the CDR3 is TGCGCCAGCAGCTTGGGTCCGGCAGCTAACTATGGCTACACCTTC.

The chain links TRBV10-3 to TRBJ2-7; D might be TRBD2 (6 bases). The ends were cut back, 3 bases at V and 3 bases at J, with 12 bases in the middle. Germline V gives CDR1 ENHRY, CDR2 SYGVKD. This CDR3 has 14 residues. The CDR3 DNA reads TGTGCCATCAGTGACGGGAGTCGGGGCTACGAGCAGTACTTC. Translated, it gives CAISDGSRGYEQYF.

CDR3 in DNA: TGCAGTGCTCGCGGGGCTAGCCCCTTCCCCGAGCAGTACTTC. Translated: CSARGASPFPEQYF. This chain connects TRBV20-1 to TRBJ2-5, with a possible D match to TRBD2 (6 bases). The tail of the sequence fits TRBJ2-7 better, so the J call may be wrong. The germline V gene has CDR1 DFQATT and CDR2 SNEGSKA (reference sequence). The CDR3 length is 14 residues.

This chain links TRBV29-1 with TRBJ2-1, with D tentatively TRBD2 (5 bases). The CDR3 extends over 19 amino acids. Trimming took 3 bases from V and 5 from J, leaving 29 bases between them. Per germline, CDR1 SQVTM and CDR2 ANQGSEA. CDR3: CSVDVAHPRLKRPDNEQFF. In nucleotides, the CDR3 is TGCAGCGTTGACGTCGCACACCCCCGACTAAAGAGACCGGACAATGAGCAGTTCTTC.

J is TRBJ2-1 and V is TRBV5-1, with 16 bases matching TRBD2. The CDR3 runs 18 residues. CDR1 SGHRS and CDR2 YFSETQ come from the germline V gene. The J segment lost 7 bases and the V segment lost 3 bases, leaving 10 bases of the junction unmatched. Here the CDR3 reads CASSYSGLAGGQRNEQFF. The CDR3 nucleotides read TGCGCCAGCAGCTACTCGGGACTAGCGGGGGGGCAGCGTAATGAGCAGTTCTTC.

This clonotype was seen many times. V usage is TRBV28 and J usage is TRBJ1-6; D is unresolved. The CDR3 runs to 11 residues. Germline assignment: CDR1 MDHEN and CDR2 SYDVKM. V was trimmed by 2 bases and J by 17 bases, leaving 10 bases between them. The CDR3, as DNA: TGTGCCAGCAGTTTAGACCGTGCCTTCCACTTT. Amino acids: CASSLDRAFHF.

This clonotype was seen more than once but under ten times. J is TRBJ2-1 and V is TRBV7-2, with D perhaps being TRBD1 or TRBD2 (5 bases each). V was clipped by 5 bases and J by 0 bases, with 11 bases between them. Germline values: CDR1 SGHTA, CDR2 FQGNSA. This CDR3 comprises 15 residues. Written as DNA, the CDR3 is TGTGCCAGCAGCCCTGAGGGGAGCTCCTACAATGAGCAGTTCTTC. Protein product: CASSPEGSSYNEQFF.

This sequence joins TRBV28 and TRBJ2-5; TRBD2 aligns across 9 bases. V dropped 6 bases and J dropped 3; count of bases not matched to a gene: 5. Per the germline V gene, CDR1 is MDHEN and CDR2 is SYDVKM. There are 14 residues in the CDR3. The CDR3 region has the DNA TGTGCCAGCAGGCCAGCGGGGGGCGAAGAGACCCAGTACTTC. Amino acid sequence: CASRPAGGEETQYF. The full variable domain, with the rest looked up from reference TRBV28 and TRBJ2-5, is DVKVTQSSRYLVKRTGEKVFLECVQDMDHENMFWYRQDPGLGLRLIYFSYDVKMKEKGDIPEGYSVSREKKERFSLILESASTNQTSMYLCASRPAGGEETQYFGPGTRLLVL.

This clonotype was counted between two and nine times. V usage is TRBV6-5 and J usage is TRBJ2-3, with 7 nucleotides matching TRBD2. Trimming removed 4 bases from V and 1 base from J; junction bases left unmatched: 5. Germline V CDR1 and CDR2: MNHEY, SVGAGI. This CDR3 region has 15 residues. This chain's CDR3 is CASSSRGTGTDTQYF. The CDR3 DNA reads TGTGCCAGCAGTTCGCGGGGGACCGGCACAGATACGCAGTATTTT.

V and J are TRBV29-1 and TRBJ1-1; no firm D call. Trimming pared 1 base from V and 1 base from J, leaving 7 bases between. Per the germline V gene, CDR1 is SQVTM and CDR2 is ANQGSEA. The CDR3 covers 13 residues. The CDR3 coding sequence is TGCAGCGTTGAAGGACGGGAGAACACTGAAGCTTTCTTT. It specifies CSVEGRENTEAFF. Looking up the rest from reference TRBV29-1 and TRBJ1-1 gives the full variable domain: SAVISQKPSRDICQRGTSLTIQCQVDSQVTMMFWYRQQPGQSLTLIATANQGSEATYESGFVIDKFPISRPNLTFSTLTVSNMSPEDSSIYLCSVEGRENTEAFFGQGTRLTVV.

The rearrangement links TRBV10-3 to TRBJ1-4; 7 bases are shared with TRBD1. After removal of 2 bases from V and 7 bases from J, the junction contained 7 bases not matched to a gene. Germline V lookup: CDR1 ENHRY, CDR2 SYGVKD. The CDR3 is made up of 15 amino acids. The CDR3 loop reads CAISEQTGIGEKLFF. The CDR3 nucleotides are TGTGCCATCAGTGAGCAGACAGGGATTGGTGAAAAACTGTTTTTT.

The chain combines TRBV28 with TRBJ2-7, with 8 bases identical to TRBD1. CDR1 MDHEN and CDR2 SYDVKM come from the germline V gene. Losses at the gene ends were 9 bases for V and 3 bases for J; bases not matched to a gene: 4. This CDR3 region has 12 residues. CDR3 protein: CASTGGRYEQYF. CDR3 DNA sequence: TGTGCCAGTACAGGGGGACGCTACGAGCAGTACTTC.

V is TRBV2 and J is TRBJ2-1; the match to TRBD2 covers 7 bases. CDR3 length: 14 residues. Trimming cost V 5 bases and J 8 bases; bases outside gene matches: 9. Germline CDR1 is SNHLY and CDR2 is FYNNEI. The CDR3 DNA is TGTGCCAGCAGTCTAACCGGGACTACGTATGAGCAGTTCTTC. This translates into CASSLTGTTYEQFF.

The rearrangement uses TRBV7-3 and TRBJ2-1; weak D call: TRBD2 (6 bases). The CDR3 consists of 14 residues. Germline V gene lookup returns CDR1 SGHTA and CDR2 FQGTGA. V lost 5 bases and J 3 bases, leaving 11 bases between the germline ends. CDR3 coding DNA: TGTGCCAGCAGCCCGCGGACTAACTACAATGAGCAGTTCTTC. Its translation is CASSPRTNYNEQFF. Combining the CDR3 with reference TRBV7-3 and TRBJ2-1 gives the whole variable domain GAGVSQTPSNKVTEKGKYVELRCDPISGHTALYWYRQSLGQGPEFLIYFQGTGAADDSGLPNDRFFAVRPEGSVSTLKIQRTERGDSAVYLCASSPRTNYNEQFFGPGTRLTVL.

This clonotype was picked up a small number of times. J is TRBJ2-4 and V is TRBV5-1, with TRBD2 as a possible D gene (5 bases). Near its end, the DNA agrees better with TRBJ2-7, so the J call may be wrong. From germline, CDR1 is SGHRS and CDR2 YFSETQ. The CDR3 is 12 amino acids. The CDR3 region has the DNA TGCGCCAGCAGCTTGGAGCTAGCCGAGCAGTACTTC. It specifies CASSLELAEQYF.

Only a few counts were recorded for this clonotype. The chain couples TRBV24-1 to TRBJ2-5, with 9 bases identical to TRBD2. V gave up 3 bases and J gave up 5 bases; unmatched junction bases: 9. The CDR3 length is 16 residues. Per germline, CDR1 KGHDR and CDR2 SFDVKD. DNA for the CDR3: TGTGCCACCAGTGATCCAAGCGGGGGGACCTTGGAGACCCAGTACTTC. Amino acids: CATSDPSGGTLETQYF.